The 21 T cell receptor beta chains in this list originate from one sample, sequenced in a study of T cell responses to AZD1222 COVID-19 vaccine. Some clones are missing from TCRdb's copy, which holds only in-frame ones; the method was immunoSEQ multiplex PCR. The sample lists 75,000 to 90,000 clones; more than 70% were seen once. The sequenced sample was peripheral blood, obtained on day 0 of AZD1222 vaccination. The receptors were gathered from an adult in good health.

V is TRBV28 and J is TRBJ1-2, with D possibly TRBD1 on 5 matching bases. Germline V lookup: CDR1 MDHEN, CDR2 SYDVKM. The CDR3 has 12 residues. Trimming stripped 3 bases from V and 6 bases from J, with 8 bases between. The CDR3 loop is CASSLGGNGYTF. DNA of the CDR3: TGTGCCAGCAGTTTGGGGGGAAATGGCTACACCTTC.

This clone has a single count. The chain links TRBV20-1 to TRBJ2-7, with a possible D match to TRBD2 (5 bases). This CDR3 region has 12 residues. Germline CDR1 reads DFQATT; CDR2 reads SNEGSKA (reference sequence). Trimming left V 3 bases short and J 4 bases short, with 10 bases between. The CDR3 region is CSASVASYEQYF. DNA for the CDR3: TGCAGTGCTAGTGTAGCGTCTTACGAGCAGTACTTC.

Remarks on this clone: Sequence at one end of the junction differs from germline and may be a read error. The chain uses TRBV7-7 and TRBJ2-1, with a tentative D call TRBD1 (5 bases). This CDR3 is 16 amino acids long. The V gene's germline CDR1 is SSHAT and CDR2 FNYEAQ (reference sequence). The CDR3 reads CASSRLKGRGDNEQFF. In nucleotides, the CDR3 is TGTGCTAGCAGTCGCCTCAAGGGGCGTGGGGACAATGAGCAGTTCTTC. The full variable domain, completed using reference TRBV7-7 and TRBJ2-1, is GAGVSQSPRYKVTKRGQDVTLRCDPISSHATLYWYQQALGQGPEFLTYFNYEAQPDKSGLPSDRFSAERPEGSISTLTIQRTEQRDSAMYRCASSRLKGRGDNEQFFGPGTRLTVL.

The V and J genes are TRBV5-1 and TRBJ2-5; 15 bases match TRBD2. CDR1 is SGHRS, CDR2 YFSETQ, per germline. Trimming at V came to 4 bases and at J to 4 bases, leaving 14 bases not matched to a gene. This CDR3 comprises 19 residues. The DNA for the CDR3 is TGCGCCAGCAGCGAACTACCGGGACTAGCGGGGGGAAGTTCAGAGACCCAGTACTTC. Translating it yields CASSELPGLAGGSSETQYF.

The rearrangement uses TRBV19 and TRBJ2-3; D perhaps matches TRBD2 (6 bases). CDR3 length: 16 amino acids. Germline V gene sequence: CDR1 LNHDA, CDR2 SQIVND (reference sequence). V gave up 4 bases and J gave up 2 bases, with 16 bases separating them. CDR3 sequence reads: CASSTYRDLDTDTQYF. CDR3 nucleotides: TGTGCCAGTAGTACGTATAGGGACTTGGACACAGATACGCAGTATTTT.

The chain employs TRBV27 and TRBJ2-7; tentatively, D is TRBD1 (6 bases). Trimming took 3 bases from V and 6 from J, leaving 18 bases between them. The germline gives CDR1 MNHEY, CDR2 SMNVEV (reference sequence). The CDR3 runs to 15 residues. CDR3 sequence reads: CASSFPVLGALEQYF. CDR3 DNA: TGTGCCAGCAGTTTTCCTGTCCTGGGGGCTCTCGAGCAGTACTTC.

This clone appeared a single time. The chain couples TRBV3-1 (or the pseudogene TRBV3-2) to TRBJ2-3, with 9 bases aligning to TRBD2. This CDR3 is 17 amino acids long. V gave up 0 bases and J gave up 6 bases; unmatched junction bases: 10. Per the germline V gene, CDR1 is LGHDT and CDR2 is YNNKEL (reference sequence). The CDR3 loop is CASSQEPGLAGGDTQYF. For the CDR3, the DNA is TGTGCCAGCAGCCAAGAACCGGGACTAGCCGGAGGGGATACGCAGTATTTT.

The chain is built from TRBV6-5 and TRBJ1-6, with D uncertain. The CDR3 is 13 amino acids. V shed 6 bases and J shed 7 bases, with 10 bases lying between them. Germline loops: CDR1 MNHEY, CDR2 SVGAGI. CDR3 protein: CASSQGRNSPLHF. The CDR3 DNA follows: TGTGCCAGCAGCCAAGGCAGAAATTCACCCCTCCACTTT.

This clone was observed once. The chain has TRBV9 and TRBJ2-2; D unresolved. Germline lookup yields CDR1 SGDLS and CDR2 YYNGEE. Deletions cut 3 bases from V and 3 bases from J, with 6 bases between. The CDR3 runs 13 residues. The CDR3: CASSEPYTGELFF. CDR3 sequence (DNA): TGTGCCAGCAGCGAGCCGTACACCGGGGAGCTGTTTTTT.

The sample holds a few counts of this clone. V gene TRBV27 combines with J gene TRBJ2-1; perhaps TRBD2 as D (6 bases). V was clipped by 0 bases and J by 8 bases, with 17 bases between them. From germline, CDR1 is MNHEY and CDR2 SMNVEV (reference sequence). The CDR3 has 16 residues. The CDR3 region has the DNA TGTGCCAGCAGTTTATCGACCCCCACGGAGGGCGATGAGCAGTTCTTC. This encodes CASSLSTPTEGDEQFF.

The rearrangement links TRBV28 to TRBJ1-2, with D possibly TRBD1 on 6 matching bases. Trimming took 3 bases from V and 1 from J, leaving 9 bases between them. This CDR3 is 14 amino acids long. Germline lookup yields CDR1 MDHEN and CDR2 SYDVKM. CDR3 sequence (DNA): TGTGCCAGCAGTTTGGGCAGGGGTAACTATGGCTACACCTTC. Protein sequence: CASSLGRGNYGYTF.

The sample holds one count of this clone. This sequence joins TRBV5-1 and TRBJ2-3; 8 bases match TRBD2. CDR1 and CDR2 from the germline V gene are SGHRS and YFSETQ. Trimming removed 4 bases from V and 1 base from J; junction bases left unmatched: 2. This CDR3 has 14 amino acids. The CDR3 protein is CASSPGGGTDTQYF. DNA of the CDR3: TGCGCCAGCAGCCCGGGAGGGGGCACAGATACGCAGTATTTT.

The V call is TRBV7-9, the J call TRBJ2-5, with D possibly TRBD1 on 5 matching bases. The CDR3 runs to 15 residues. The V and J ends lost 5 bases and 2 bases respectively, with 15 bases between them. Germline CDR1 is SEHNR and CDR2 is FQNEAQ (reference sequence). The CDR3 loop is CASSHPGAFQETQYF. CDR3 DNA: TGTGCCAGCAGCCACCCTGGGGCGTTTCAAGAGACCCAGTACTTC.

This rearrangement joins TRBV9 to TRBJ1-1, with 7 bases identical to TRBD1. The CDR3 loop spans 15 amino acids. The ends lost 3 bases at V and 1 base at J; junction bases unmatched: 6. Germline V gene lookup returns CDR1 SGDLS and CDR2 YYNGEE. DNA for the CDR3: TGTGCCAGCAGCGCCCGAGGGGGCGAGAACACTGAAGCTTTCTTT. This codes for CASSARGGENTEAFF.

The chain joins TRBV4-2 to TRBJ1-2; tentative D call: TRBD1 (6 bases). From germline, CDR1 is LGHNA and CDR2 YNFKEQ. This CDR3 spans 16 amino acids. V was clipped by 0 bases and J by 4 bases, with 15 bases between them. The CDR3 region is CASSQEFAGQPYGYTF. Written as DNA, the CDR3 is TGTGCCAGCAGCCAAGAATTCGCCGGACAGCCCTATGGCTACACCTTC.

The rearrangement uses TRBV19 and TRBJ1-4; no clear D. Trimming cost V 7 bases and J 7 bases, with 13 bases left between them. Germline loops: CDR1 LNHDA, CDR2 SQIVND (reference sequence). This CDR3 spans 13 amino acids. Written as DNA, the CDR3 is TGTGCCAGTACCGAGGGTCGCGGTGAAAAACTGTTTTTT. It specifies CASTEGRGEKLFF.

The CDR3 is CASSLLAGINSPLHF. DNA for the CDR3: TGTGCCAGCAGCTTGCTGGCAGGGATTAATTCACCCCTCCACTTT. The chain uses TRBV5-6 and TRBJ1-6; a weak D match, TRBD1 (5 bases). CDR1 SGHDT and CDR2 YYEEEE come from the germline V gene. This CDR3 has 15 residues. Trimming removed 1 base at V and 6 bases at J, with 11 bases between.

The chain combines TRBV29-1 with TRBJ2-7, with 10 bases matching TRBD1. Germline V lookup: CDR1 SQVTM, CDR2 ANQGSEA. The length of the CDR3 is 13 residues. Unmatched junction bases numbered 4, after V lost 6 bases and J lost 2 bases. Written as DNA, the CDR3 is TGCAGCGTCTCGACAGGGGGCGCCTACGAGCAGTACTTC. It encodes CSVSTGGAYEQYF.

This chain connects TRBV27 to TRBJ1-5, with 8 bases that match TRBD1. The CDR3 has 16 residues. Germline CDR1 reads MNHEY; CDR2 reads SMNVEV (reference sequence). J was trimmed by 4 bases and V by 4 bases; bases with no gene match: 9. CDR3 protein: CASSSIQTGANQPQHF. As DNA, the CDR3 is TGTGCCAGCAGTTCTATCCAGACAGGGGCAAATCAGCCCCAGCATTTT.

The rearrangement links TRBV7-3 to TRBJ2-1; no clear D gene. The V end was cut by 5 bases, the J end by 1 base, with 9 bases between. CDR3 length equals 14 residues. CDR1 is SGHTA and CDR2 is FQGTGA in the germline V gene. The CDR3 DNA follows: TGTGCCAGCAGCCCGCGAGGATCCTACAATGAGCAGTTCTTC. This encodes CASSPRGSYNEQFF.

The CDR3 here is CASSFSQGGETQYF. The CDR3 DNA is TGTGCCAGCAGCTTCAGCCAGGGAGGGGAGACCCAGTACTTC. The chain joins TRBV7-8 to TRBJ2-5; 7 bases fit TRBD2. In germline, CDR1 is SGHVS, CDR2 FQNEAQ. The CDR3 runs to 14 residues. Trimming cost V 3 bases and J 5 bases; bases outside gene matches: 6.